This T cell receptor beta chain stems from a study of blood T cell repertoires in COVID-19. The overall study: Samples taken during acute and convalescent COVID-19 were collected in the United States, Italy and Spain. Sources were T cells, B-cell-depleted T cells, or PBMCs; the material itself was cDNA or gDNA.

Original processing methods: Reference gene primer amplification gave estimated nucleated cell counts. Method: immunoSEQ multiplex PCR; TCRdb's copy keeps in-frame clones and lacks some. V and J calls and clone size are as listed in that table; D and trimming were resolved from the DNA. The sample contains some 300,000 clones, about nine tenths of which appear only once. The germline V gene has CDR1 SGHTA and CDR2 FQGNSA. V shed 5 bases, J shed 5 bases, and the junction held 16 bases outside the gene matches. This CDR3 region has 17 residues. This clone was detected once. What was sequenced was peripheral blood. This chain links TRBV7-2 with TRBJ2-3; 7 bases line up with TRBD1. The sequence derives from a man aged 18 to 29 with active or convalescent COVID-19. CDR3 sequence (DNA): TGTGCCAGCAGCACACCACGACAGGGTGGGGTAGGAGATACGCAGTATTTT. Translation gives CASSTPRQGGVGDTQYF.